The clone carrying this TCR beta chain was detected once. Profiled with immunoSEQ multiplex PCR; TCRdb holds only in-frame clones, not every one. The data show some 2,500,000 clones, 85% to 95% seen once. This record belongs to a study of shared clonotypes between healthy human individuals. Across the study: Used for every donor were three CD4 naive, three CD4 memory, two CD8 naive and one CD8 memory plate.

Sequencing was done on a sample of naive CD4+ T cells from PBMCs. Subset specified: CD45RA+ positively selected. This TCR came from a man between 18 and 35 years old in good health. Some clones in this sample may be carry-over from other donors' samples.

CDR3 in amino acids: CASSLDRLEKVNYEQYF. The CDR3, as DNA: TGTGCCAGCAGCTTAGATCGGCTAGAAAAGGTGAACTACGAGCAGTACTTC. The rearrangement links TRBV11-3 to TRBJ2-7; no clear D. Per the germline V gene, CDR1 is SGHNT and CDR2 is YENEEA. CDR3 length: 17 amino acids. V was cut by 0 bases and J by 3 bases, with 18 bases left in between.